This T cell receptor beta chain was sequenced during a study of CD8 T cells in ankylosing spondylitis. This clonotype occurred many times. Its antigen is undetermined. Study outcomes and limitations: A motif of eight or nine highly homologous TCR beta variants was seen as apparently characteristic of ankylosing spondylitis blood. Disease-linked clones were found to be CD8+ and relatively rare in peripheral blood. The authors reported significant enrichment of disease-linked clones in matched ankylosing spondylitis synovial fluid.

The CDR3 is 16 amino acids. V dropped 4 bases and J dropped 3 bases, with 19 bases sitting between them. Generation of TCR beta libraries employed quantitative 5'-RACE incorporating molecular barcodes. TCRdb used MiXCR to reprocess the 5' RACE reads, holding one entry per CDR3 protein. The sample includes around 250,000 distinct CDR3 sequences, approximately 11% seen only once; the top ten take 6% to 7.5%. This chain links TRBV12-3 or TRBV12-4 with TRBJ2-7; D possibly corresponds to TRBD2 (7 bases). Sequenced sample: blood, either unsorted or a sorted T cell fraction (not recorded which). The source is a male donor with ankylosing spondylitis or in good health (not recorded which). The CDR3 sequence: CASSSILGGASYEQYF. CDR3 coding DNA: TGTGCCAGCAGTTCAATCCTAGGGGGGGCGAGCTACGAGCAGTACTTC.